The next 27 T cell receptor beta chains were all read from a single sample in a study of blood T cell repertoires in COVID-19. Clones were sequenced by immunoSEQ multiplex PCR, and TCRdb holds only the in-frame ones, with some missing. The sample has over 200,000 clones; under 90% are singletons. Sequenced input: PBMCs or T cells enriched from blood (not recorded which). Receptors were obtained from a man between 60 and 75 years old who had recovered from COVID-19.

A few counts support this clone. The V gene is TRBV6-5, the J gene TRBJ1-3; no reliable D call. Trimming took off 6 bases at V and 2 bases at J, with 11 bases between the two ends. Germline V gives CDR1 MNHEY, CDR2 SVGAGI. The CDR3 loop spans 14 amino acids. CDR3 loop: CASSSIQTGNTIYF. DNA of the CDR3: TGTGCCAGCAGCAGCATACAGACTGGAAACACCATATATTTT.

A few counts support this clone. The chain joins TRBV30 to TRBJ2-7, with 8 bases matching TRBD1. J was trimmed by 5 bases and V by 3 bases; bases with no gene match: 6. CDR3 size: 13 residues. CDR1 is GTSNPN and CDR2 is SVGIG in the germline V gene (reference sequence). CDR3 loop: CAWRKDRVNEQYF. The CDR3 DNA reads as TGTGCCTGGAGGAAGGACAGGGTTAACGAGCAGTACTTC.

The chain is built from TRBV7-2 and TRBJ1-2; 9 positions agree with TRBD1. The CDR3 is 16 residues long. V shed 3 bases, J shed 2 bases, and the junction held 7 bases outside the gene matches. Germline assignment: CDR1 SGHTA and CDR2 FQGNSA. DNA of the CDR3: TGTGCCAGCAGCTTGAAATGGGACAGGGAAAACTATGGCTACACCTTC. It is translated as CASSLKWDRENYGYTF. The entire variable domain, with the rest obtained from reference TRBV7-2 and TRBJ1-2, is as follows: GAGVSQSPSNKVTEKGKDVELRCDPISGHTALYWYRQSLGQGLEFLIYFQGNSAPDKSGLPSDRFSAERTGGSVSTLTIQRTQQEDSAVYLCASSLKWDRENYGYTFGSGTRLTVV.

J is TRBJ2-2 and V is TRBV24-1; D gene uncertain. Trimming took 1 base from V and 1 from J, leaving 6 bases between them. The CDR3 spans 15 residues. The germline gives CDR1 KGHDR, CDR2 SFDVKD. CDR3 sequence (DNA): TGTGCCACCAGTGATTTACTCGGGAACACCGGGGAGCTGTTTTTT. This encodes CATSDLLGNTGELFF.

The chain carries TRBV19 and TRBJ1-1; D gene ambiguous. V lost 6 bases and J 0 bases, leaving 8 bases between the germline ends. The CDR3 extends over 13 amino acids. Germline CDR1 is LNHDA and CDR2 is SQIVND (reference sequence). CDR3 residues: CASSRTVNTEAFF. The CDR3 DNA follows: TGTGCCAGTAGCCGTACAGTGAACACTGAAGCTTTCTTT.

J is TRBJ2-1 and V is TRBV6-1, with 8 bases fitting TRBD2. The trim removed 4 bases at V and 1 base at J, leaving 9 bases unmatched. Germline V gene data show CDR1 as MNHNS and CDR2 as SASEGT. CDR3 length: 17 amino acids. The CDR3 coding sequence is TGTGCCAGCAGTGGAATCCCCGGGACTAGATCCTACAATGAGCAGTTCTTC. This encodes CASSGIPGTRSYNEQFF.

This chain connects TRBV4-3 to TRBJ2-7; 10 nucleotides align to TRBD2. The V gene's germline CDR1 is LGHNA and CDR2 YSLEER. The trim removed 3 bases at V and 7 bases at J, leaving 9 bases unmatched. The CDR3 is 15 residues long. CDR3 bases: TGCGCCAGCAGCCAGTACGGGACAGCGGGAGGGGAGCAGTACTTC. The encoded protein is CASSQYGTAGGEQYF.

V gene TRBV7-9 combines with J gene TRBJ1-1; D not resolved. Between the trimmed V and J ends, which lost 6 bases and 5 bases, there was a span of 10 bases. CDR1 and CDR2 from the germline V gene are SEHNR and FQNEAQ (reference sequence). CDR3 length: 12 residues. The CDR3 bases are TGTGCCAGCAGTCAAATCGGGACTGAAGCTTTCTTT. Protein product: CASSQIGTEAFF.

The genes are TRBV7-9 and TRBJ2-7; D possibly corresponds to TRBD2 (5 bases). The CDR3 consists of 13 residues. Germline CDR1 and CDR2: SEHNR and FQNEAQ (reference sequence). The CDR3 spells CAISTRGSYEQYF. The CDR3 DNA follows: TGTGCTATCAGCACTCGGGGCTCCTACGAGCAGTACTTC.

In DNA form, the CDR3 reads TGTGCCAGCGCAGGCCTAGCCAAAAACATTCAGTACTTC. Protein: CASAGLAKNIQYF. J is TRBJ2-4 and V is TRBV7-2; D remains unclear. Germline V CDR1 and CDR2: SGHTA, FQGNSA. With 8 bases removed from V and 0 bases from J, the gap between germline ends came to 8 bases. The CDR3 is 13 residues long. The full variable domain, in which reference TRBV7-2 and TRBJ2-4 provide the parts outside the CDR3, is GAGVSQSPSNKVTEKGKDVELRCDPISGHTALYWYRQSLGQGLEFLIYFQGNSAPDKSGLPSDRFSAERTGGSVSTLTIQRTQQEDSAVYLCASAGLAKNIQYFGAGTRLSVL.

CDR3 DNA: TGTGCCAGCAGCTCCGGACTAGCGGGGGGTTCCTACAATGAGCAGTTCTTC. Translating gives CASSSGLAGGSYNEQFF. This chain uses TRBV11-2 with TRBJ2-1; 14 nucleotides align to TRBD2. Germline values: CDR1 SGHAT, CDR2 FQNNGV. V was clipped by 4 bases and J by 1 base; unmatched bases: 3. The CDR3 is made up of 17 amino acids. The variable domain in full, completed from reference TRBV11-2 and TRBJ2-1, reads EAGVAQSPRYKIIEKRQSVAFWCNPISGHATLYWYQQILGQGPKLLIQFQNNGVVDDSQLPKDRFSAERLKGVDSTLKIQPAKLEDSAVYLCASSSGLAGGSYNEQFFGPGTRLTVL.

V is TRBV2 and J is TRBJ2-1; the D is unclear. V dropped 4 bases and J dropped 7 bases, with 5 bases sitting between them. In germline, CDR1 is SNHLY, CDR2 FYNNEI. The CDR3 runs to 11 residues. The CDR3 sequence: CASSVLNEQFF. CDR3 sequence (DNA): TGTGCCAGCAGTGTACTAAATGAGCAGTTCTTC.

As regards this clone: The sample holds other DNA sequences that translate to the same CDR3. V usage is TRBV9 and J usage is TRBJ2-1; D call uncertain. V lost 1 base and J lost 0, with 8 bases in between. Germline assignment: CDR1 SGDLS and CDR2 YYNGEE. This CDR3 region has 15 residues. The CDR3 DNA is TGTGCCAGCAGCGTAAGAGACATCTCCTACAATGAGCAGTTCTTC. Translated: CASSVRDISYNEQFF.

This chain connects TRBV9 to TRBJ2-3, with D uncertain. The CDR3 covers 15 residues. Germline V gene lookup returns CDR1 SGDLS and CDR2 YYNGEE. The V gene lost 0 bases and the J gene lost 3 bases, with 11 bases spanning the gap. The CDR3 loop reads CASSVAVTETDTQYF. The CDR3 DNA sequence: TGTGCCAGCAGCGTAGCGGTTACCGAAACAGATACGCAGTATTTT.

The V gene is TRBV30, the J gene TRBJ2-5; 10 nucleotides align to TRBD2. CDR1 is GTSNPN and CDR2 is SVGIG in the germline V gene (reference sequence). V dropped 2 bases and J dropped 5; count of bases not matched to a gene: 2. This CDR3 contains 13 residues. Written as DNA, the CDR3 is TGTGCCTGGAGTCCACTAGCGGGGGAGACCCAGTACTTC. This codes for CAWSPLAGETQYF.

On this clone itself: Relative to the germline gene, one junction end is altered; a read error may explain this. V and J are TRBV6-5 and TRBJ1-6; the D gene is possibly TRBD1 (6 bases). This CDR3 spans 16 amino acids. The V gene's germline CDR1 is MNHEY and CDR2 SVGAGI. This CDR3 is CASRYYRERGNSPLHF. In DNA form, the CDR3 reads TGTGCCAGCAGATACTACAGGGAAAGAGGAAATTCACCCCTCCACTTT.

The rearrangement uses TRBV4-2 and TRBJ2-3; D possibly corresponds to TRBD1 (6 bases). V lost 0 bases and J lost 0, with 10 bases in between. The germline CDR1 and CDR2 sequences are LGHNA and YNFKEQ. CDR3 size: 16 residues. The CDR3 DNA reads TGTGCCAGCAGCCAAGAGGCAGGGGCAAGCACAGATACGCAGTATTTT. This gives the protein CASSQEAGASTDTQYF.

The chain combines TRBV21-1 with TRBJ1-2; TRBD1 was called by the table and not checked on the DNA. TRBV21-1 is termed a pseudogene. The CDR3 is made up of 16 amino acids. The CDR3 protein is CASSKATAGLGYGYTF. The CDR3, as DNA: TGTGCCAGCAGCAAAGCAACGGCAGGGCTGGGCTATGGCTACACCTTC.

The gene calls are TRBV9 and TRBJ2-3; 9 nucleotides line up with TRBD2. V was pared by 2 bases and J by 1 base, with 2 bases of the junction left unmatched. CDR3 length equals 15 residues. Germline CDR1 SGDLS, CDR2 YYNGEE. The chain's CDR3 is CASSVVAGGTDTQYF. CDR3 coding DNA: TGTGCCAGCAGCGTGGTAGCGGGGGGCACAGATACGCAGTATTTT.

The rearrangement links TRBV19 to TRBJ1-1, with D uncertain. Germline V gives CDR1 LNHDA, CDR2 SQIVND (reference sequence). Trimming removed 3 bases at V and 1 base at J, with 6 bases between. CDR3 size: 13 residues. The CDR3 region has the DNA TGTGCCAGTAGTATTTTAGCGAACACTGAAGCTTTCTTT. Amino acids: CASSILANTEAFF. The entire variable domain, with the rest obtained from reference TRBV19 and TRBJ1-1, is as follows: DGGITQSPKYLFRKEGQNVTLSCEQNLNHDAMYWYRQDPGQGLRLIYYSQIVNDFQKGDIAEGYSVSREKKESFPLTVTSAQKNPTAFYLCASSILANTEAFFGQGTRLTVV.

This chain connects TRBV6-6 to TRBJ1-5; 7 bases are a match to TRBD1. The CDR3 is 16 residues long. V shed 6 bases, J shed 0 bases, and the junction held 8 bases outside the gene matches. CDR1 MNHNY and CDR2 SVGAGI come from the germline V gene (reference sequence). CDR3: CASSSGTVFSNQPQHF. The CDR3 bases are TGTGCCAGCAGCTCCGGGACAGTATTTAGCAATCAGCCCCAGCATTTT.

This clone was observed a single time. The J gene is TRBJ1-6, the V gene TRBV18; maybe TRBD1 (6 bases). V shed 6 bases and J shed 7 bases, with 19 bases lying between them. Per the germline V gene, CDR1 is KGHSH and CDR2 is LQKENI. The CDR3 runs 16 residues. The CDR3 nucleotides are TGTGCCAGCTCGCTTCCCTCCGGGACAAGGAATTCACCCCTCCACTTT. This encodes CASSLPSGTRNSPLHF. The whole variable domain, remainder taken from reference TRBV18 and TRBJ1-6, is NAGVMQNPRHLVRRRGQEARLRCSPMKGHSHVYWYRQLPEEGLKFMVYLQKENIIDESGMPKERFSAEFPKEGPSILRIQQVVRGDSAAYFCASSLPSGTRNSPLHFGNGTRLTVT.

This clone came up once. This chain uses TRBV12-3 or TRBV12-4 with TRBJ1-5; a weak D match, TRBD1 (6 bases). There are 13 residues in the CDR3. The V end was cut by 6 bases, the J end by 6 bases, with 12 bases between. CDR3 region: CASRLTGTQPQHF. CDR3 sequence (DNA): TGTGCCAGCAGACTAACAGGGACTCAGCCCCAGCATTTT.

Only one count was recorded for this clone. The V and J genes are TRBV4-3 and TRBJ2-1; D may be TRBD2 (7 bases). Germline loops: CDR1 LGHNA, CDR2 YSLEER. Trimming removed 1 base from V and 3 bases from J, with 13 bases in between. The CDR3 contains 16 residues. Here the CDR3 reads CASSQGGGVNYNEQFF. CDR3 coding DNA: TGCGCCAGCAGCCAAGGGGGGGGCGTCAACTACAATGAGCAGTTCTTC.

V and J are TRBV19 and TRBJ2-1, with 13 bases identical to TRBD2. There are 15 residues in the CDR3. Germline trimming cut 5 bases from V and 8 bases from J; bases unmatched to any gene: 6. Germline-derived CDR1 and CDR2 are LNHDA and SQIVND (reference sequence). The CDR3 reads CASSATSGGAYEQFF. The DNA for the CDR3 is TGTGCCAGTAGTGCCACTAGCGGGGGGGCCTATGAGCAGTTCTTC.

The chain links TRBV3-1 (or the pseudogene TRBV3-2) to TRBJ2-2; weak D call: TRBD1 (6 bases). The CDR3 totals 16 residues. V lost 4 bases to trimming and J lost 0 bases, with 12 bases between them. The germline CDR1 and CDR2 sequences are LGHDT and YNNKEL (reference sequence). CDR3 in amino acids: CASSPKGTPNTGELFF. The CDR3 DNA reads TGTGCCAGCAGCCCAAAAGGGACACCGAACACCGGGGAGCTGTTTTTT.

This clone has only a few counts. V and J are TRBV19 and TRBJ2-1, with no clear D. The V end lost 5 bases, the J end lost 0 bases, and 5 bases lay between the germline ends. Germline V gene lookup returns CDR1 LNHDA and CDR2 SQIVND (reference sequence). This CDR3 has 13 amino acids. This CDR3 reads CASSPRSYNEQFF. In DNA form, the CDR3 reads TGTGCCAGTAGTCCCCGCTCCTACAATGAGCAGTTCTTC.